This T cell receptor beta chain emerged from a study of T cell changes during pregnancy in multiple sclerosis. TCRdb keeps only in-frame clones here, not all; method: immunoSEQ multiplex PCR. The table lists approximately 99,000 clones, 75% to 95% of them singletons. V was pared by 10 bases and J by 0 bases, with 13 bases between. There are 14 residues in the CDR3. Germline V gene lookup returns CDR1 MDHEN and CDR2 SYDVKM. The chain carries TRBV28 and TRBJ1-3; D call uncertain. This clonotype was obtained from a female donor in good health, enrolled as a control in a pregnancy study. The sample here was peripheral blood, taken in the second trimester of pregnancy. The CDR3 loop reads CATEEGGSGNTIYF. The DNA of the CDR3 is TGTGCCACCGAGGAGGGTGGCTCTGGAAACACCATATATTTT.